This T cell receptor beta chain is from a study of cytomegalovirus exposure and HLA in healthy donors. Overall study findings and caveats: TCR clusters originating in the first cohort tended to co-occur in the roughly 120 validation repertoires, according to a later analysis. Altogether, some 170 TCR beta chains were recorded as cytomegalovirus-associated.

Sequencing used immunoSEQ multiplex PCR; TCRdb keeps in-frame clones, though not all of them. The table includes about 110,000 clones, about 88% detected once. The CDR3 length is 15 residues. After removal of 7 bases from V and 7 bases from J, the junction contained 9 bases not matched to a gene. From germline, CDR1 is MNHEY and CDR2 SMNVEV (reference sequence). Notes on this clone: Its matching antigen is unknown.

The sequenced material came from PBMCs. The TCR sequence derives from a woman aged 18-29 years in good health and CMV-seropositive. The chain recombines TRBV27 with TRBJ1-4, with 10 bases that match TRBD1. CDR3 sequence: CASMDRDRGLEKLFF. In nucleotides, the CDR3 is TGTGCCAGCATGGACAGGGACAGGGGTCTTGAAAAACTGTTTTTT.